The source of this T cell receptor (beta chain) is a study of human T cells and chemical hapten exposure. One entry per CDR3 protein results from TCRdb running MiXCR on the RACE reads. The sample comprises about 57,000 distinct CDR3 sequences, over 7.5% of which are singletons, and 13% rests with the top ten. This clonotype has ten or more counts. Its antigen is currently unknown. V was trimmed by 8 bases and J by 9 bases, leaving 22 bases between them. Per the germline V gene, CDR1 is GTSNPN and CDR2 is SVGIG (reference sequence). The CDR3 extends over 13 amino acids. Points from the study as a whole: TCRs whose frequency exceeded 1 in 1000 remained the same following DPC sensitization.

The time point here: patch test 1, 2 weeks after DPC sensitization. Treatment denoted: therapeutic diphenylcyclopropenone sensitization with weekly scalp DPC. This TCR was recovered from a woman aged 40 to 55 with alopecia areata. Some clones in this sample may be carry-over from other donors' samples. This rearrangement joins TRBV30 to TRBJ1-2; tentative D call: TRBD1 (6 bases). The source was whole blood, collected in connection with sensitization to the hapten diphenylcyclopropenone (DPC). The CDR3: CATGRDNLVSYTF. CDR3 bases: TGTGCCACCGGCCGGGACAACCTCGTGAGCTACACCTTC.